Listed below are T cell receptor beta chains from one sample, sequenced in a study of cytomegalovirus exposure and HLA in healthy donors. Sequencing was performed with immunoSEQ multiplex PCR; in TCRdb, only in-frame clones are kept and a portion is missing. The repertoire holds approximately 100,000 clones, with about 70% as singletons. The source material was PBMCs. The source is a middle-aged woman in good health and CMV-seropositive. CDR3s include the opening cysteine and the closing phenylalanine or tryptophan. A D gene is named only where the DNA matches it firmly. Clone size is not always given. Where it is, it says once, few, many or a class for expanded clones.

j_call: TRBJ2-1
v_call: TRBV5-4
clone_size: -
d_call: -
cdr3_nt: TGTGCCAGCAGGGCCGGGACTTCGCCCAGAAATGAGCAGTTCTTC
cdr3_aa: CASRAGTSPRNEQFF

j_call: TRBJ1-2
v_call: TRBV7-9
clone_size: -
d_call: -
cdr3_nt: TGTGCCAGCAGCTTAAGTAAACAGGGTATTAATGGCTACACCTTC
cdr3_aa: CASSLSKQGINGYTF

j_call: TRBJ1-2
v_call: TRBV5-4
clone_size: -
d_call: -
cdr3_nt: TGTGCCAGCAGCTGGGGGGAGAACTATGGCTACACCTTC
cdr3_aa: CASSWGENYGYTF

j_call: TRBJ2-5
v_call: TRBV6-6
clone_size: -
d_call: -
cdr3_nt: TGTGCCAGCAGTTGGGCCGAAGAGACCCAGTACTTC
cdr3_aa: CASSWAEETQYF

j_call: TRBJ1-5
v_call: TRBV5-8
clone_size: -
d_call: -
cdr3_nt: TGTGCCAGCAGCTTGGCGATATGGGAGGCAGCCAGTAATCAGCCCCAGCATTTT
cdr3_aa: CASSLAIWEAASNQPQHF

j_call: TRBJ1-1
v_call: TRBV18
clone_size: -
d_call: TRBD1
cdr3_nt: TGTGCCAGCTCACCGACCGACAGGGGGCAAGCTTTCTTT
cdr3_aa: CASSPTDRGQAFF

j_call: TRBJ1-2
v_call: TRBV5-4
clone_size: -
d_call: -
cdr3_nt: TGTGCCAGCAGCCACCGTCACGTCGGTGGCTACACCTTC
cdr3_aa: CASSHRHVGGYTF

j_call: TRBJ1-2
v_call: TRBV19
clone_size: -
d_call: -
cdr3_nt: TGTGCCAGTAGTATTCAGACAGGTGAAAACTATGGCTACACCTTC
cdr3_aa: CASSIQTGENYGYTF

j_call: TRBJ2-7
v_call: TRBV19
clone_size: -
d_call: TRBD2
cdr3_nt: TGTGCCAGTAGTATTGGTCTAGCGGGGGGACAATACGAGCAGTACTTC
cdr3_aa: CASSIGLAGGQYEQYF

j_call: TRBJ2-3
v_call: TRBV29-1
clone_size: -
d_call: TRBD1
cdr3_nt: TGCAGCGTTGTTCCAGGGACAGGCACAGATACGCAGTATTTT
cdr3_aa: CSVVPGTGTDTQYF

j_call: TRBJ1-5
v_call: TRBV6-1
clone_size: -
d_call: -
cdr3_nt: TGTGCCAGCAGGGGGACTTTAATCGAGCCCCAGCATTTT
cdr3_aa: CASRGTLIEPQHF

j_call: TRBJ2-1
v_call: TRBV14
clone_size: -
d_call: TRBD2
cdr3_nt: TGTGCCAGCAGCCAAGCCGGGACTACCTACAATGAGCAGTTCTTC
cdr3_aa: CASSQAGTTYNEQFF

j_call: TRBJ2-7
v_call: TRBV7-6
clone_size: -
d_call: TRBD1
cdr3_nt: TGTGCCAGCAGCTTAAGGGGACAGGGCAGCTACGAGCAGTACTTC
cdr3_aa: CASSLRGQGSYEQYF

j_call: TRBJ1-5
v_call: TRBV25-1
clone_size: few
d_call: -
cdr3_nt: TGTGCCAGCAGAGGCAATGGACAGAATCAGCCCCAGCATTTT
cdr3_aa: CASRGNGQNQPQHF

j_call: TRBJ2-1
v_call: TRBV5-1
clone_size: -
d_call: TRBD2
cdr3_nt: TGCGCCAGCAGCTTGGTACTAGCGGGGGGGCGCGAGCAGTTCTTC
cdr3_aa: CASSLVLAGGREQFF

j_call: TRBJ2-1
v_call: TRBV7-8
clone_size: -
d_call: TRBD1
cdr3_nt: TGTGCCAGCAGCTTATATGACAGGGGGCTTTTGGGTGAGCAGTTCTTC
cdr3_aa: CASSLYDRGLLGEQFF

j_call: TRBJ2-5
v_call: TRBV5-1
clone_size: -
d_call: -
cdr3_nt: TGCGCCAGCAGCTTACTACCAGGGACTGCGGAGACCCAGTACTTC
cdr3_aa: CASSLLPGTAETQYF

j_call: TRBJ2-7
v_call: TRBV4-1
clone_size: few
d_call: -
cdr3_nt: TGCGCCAGCAGCCTAAGCCCAGGGGCACTCTACGAGCAGTACTTC
cdr3_aa: CASSLSPGALYEQYF

j_call: TRBJ1-1
v_call: TRBV7-6
clone_size: -
d_call: -
cdr3_nt: TGTGCCAGCAGCTTACAGGGAACGGACACTGAAGCTTTCTTT
cdr3_aa: CASSLQGTDTEAFF

j_call: TRBJ2-1
v_call: TRBV9
clone_size: -
d_call: TRBD1
cdr3_nt: TGTGCCAGCAGCGTAGGGGGGGGACAGGGAGTGCAGTTCTTC
cdr3_aa: CASSVGGGQGVQFF

j_call: TRBJ1-2
v_call: TRBV7-2
clone_size: -
d_call: -
cdr3_nt: TGTGCCGGGTACAGGGCGGGTGGCTACACCTTC
cdr3_aa: CAGYRAGGYTF

j_call: TRBJ2-2
v_call: TRBV7-2
clone_size: few
d_call: -
cdr3_nt: TGTGCCAGCAGCTTAGTTAAAGCCCCCGGGGAGCTGTTTTTT
cdr3_aa: CASSLVKAPGELFF

j_call: TRBJ2-5
v_call: TRBV11-2
clone_size: -
d_call: TRBD2
cdr3_nt: TGTGCCAGCAGCTTAGCTCCGGGAGGGGAGACCCAGTACTTC
cdr3_aa: CASSLAPGGETQYF

j_call: TRBJ1-1
v_call: TRBV5-4
clone_size: once
d_call: -
cdr3_nt: TGTGCCAGCAGACCTGACAGAGGCACTGAAGCTTTCTTT
cdr3_aa: CASRPDRGTEAFF

j_call: TRBJ2-1
v_call: TRBV7-9
clone_size: -
d_call: -
cdr3_nt: TGTGCCAGCAGCCAAGGGGCTACCCCCTACAATGAGCAGTTCTTC
cdr3_aa: CASSQGATPYNEQFF

j_call: TRBJ1-1
v_call: TRBV14
clone_size: -
d_call: TRBD1
cdr3_nt: TGTGCCAGCAGCCGGCTAATTACAGGGGACACTGAAGCTTTCTTT
cdr3_aa: CASSRLITGDTEAFF

j_call: TRBJ1-4
v_call: TRBV15
clone_size: -
d_call: TRBD1
cdr3_nt: TGTGCCACCAGCCGGGACAGGATAAATGAAAAACTGTTTTTT
cdr3_aa: CATSRDRINEKLFF

j_call: TRBJ1-4
v_call: TRBV7-9
clone_size: -
d_call: -
cdr3_nt: TGTGCCAGCAGCTTAGCGCGACAGTTACGTAATGAAAAACTGTTTTTT
cdr3_aa: CASSLARQLRNEKLFF

j_call: TRBJ2-2
v_call: TRBV29-1
clone_size: -
d_call: -
cdr3_nt: TGCAGCGTTCTCAACGCACAGGGTTCGACCGGGGAGCTGTTTTTT
cdr3_aa: CSVLNAQGSTGELFF

j_call: TRBJ1-4
v_call: TRBV19
clone_size: -
d_call: -
cdr3_nt: TGTGCCAGTAGTATCAGTATCCTTAATGAAAAACTGTTTTTT
cdr3_aa: CASSISILNEKLFF

j_call: TRBJ1-2
v_call: TRBV27
clone_size: -
d_call: TRBD1
cdr3_nt: TGTGCCAGCAGCAACTGGGACAGGGGGATGTATGGCTACACCTTC
cdr3_aa: CASSNWDRGMYGYTF

j_call: TRBJ1-2
v_call: TRBV6-4
clone_size: -
d_call: TRBD1
cdr3_nt: TGTGCCAGCAGGGGGGACAGGGGCTTTGGCTACACCTTC
cdr3_aa: CASRGDRGFGYTF

j_call: TRBJ1-6
v_call: TRBV30
clone_size: -
d_call: -
cdr3_nt: TGTGCCTGGAGTGTATCCCTGGCCCCCCTCCACTTT
cdr3_aa: CAWSVSLAPLHF

j_call: TRBJ1-5
v_call: TRBV18
clone_size: few
d_call: -
cdr3_nt: TGTGCCAGCTCACCACAGGGGCGGTACTACAATCAGCCCCAGCATTTT
cdr3_aa: CASSPQGRYYNQPQHF

j_call: TRBJ1-5
v_call: TRBV7-2
clone_size: -
d_call: TRBD1
cdr3_nt: TGTGCCAGCAGACGAACAGGGGCGGCCCAGCATTTT
cdr3_aa: CASRRTGAAQHF

j_call: TRBJ1-6
v_call: TRBV5-4
clone_size: -
d_call: TRBD1
cdr3_nt: TGTGCCAGCAGCCCGGGACAGCTCTCCTATAATTCACCCCTCCACTTT
cdr3_aa: CASSPGQLSYNSPLHF

j_call: TRBJ1-6
v_call: TRBV7-2
clone_size: -
d_call: -
cdr3_nt: TGTGCCAGCAGCTTAGCCCTAGTGCGTTCACCCCTCCACTTT
cdr3_aa: CASSLALVRSPLHF

j_call: TRBJ2-3
v_call: TRBV28
clone_size: -
d_call: TRBD1
cdr3_nt: TGTGCCAGCAGTTCGATGACAGGGTGGAGCACAGATACGCAGTATTTT
cdr3_aa: CASSSMTGWSTDTQYF

j_call: TRBJ1-2
v_call: TRBV6-6
clone_size: once
d_call: TRBD1
cdr3_nt: TGTGCCAGCAGTTACTCGACCGGACAGGTGGGGGGCTACACCTTC
cdr3_aa: CASSYSTGQVGGYTF

j_call: TRBJ2-7
v_call: TRBV11-2
clone_size: -
d_call: -
cdr3_nt: TGTGCCAGCAGCTTAGGAGTTAACAGGGAAGTCGAGCAGTACTTC
cdr3_aa: CASSLGVNREVEQYF

j_call: TRBJ1-2
v_call: TRBV4-1
clone_size: -
d_call: TRBD1
cdr3_nt: TGCGCCAGCAGGGCCCTGAACAGGGGCTATCAGGATGGCTACACCTTC
cdr3_aa: CASRALNRGYQDGYTF

j_call: TRBJ1-5
v_call: TRBV6-1
clone_size: few
d_call: -
cdr3_nt: TGTGCCAGCAGTGAAATCAGGAGGGATCAGCCCCAGCATTTT
cdr3_aa: CASSEIRRDQPQHF

j_call: TRBJ1-2
v_call: TRBV5-1
clone_size: -
d_call: -
cdr3_nt: TGCGCCAGCAGCTTGGAAAGTACGGGGTCGGGCGGCTACACCTTC
cdr3_aa: CASSLESTGSGGYTF

j_call: TRBJ1-5
v_call: TRBV30
clone_size: -
d_call: -
cdr3_nt: TGTGCCTGGAGTGTAGAGGGTTTTCAGCCCCAGCATTTT
cdr3_aa: CAWSVEGFQPQHF

j_call: TRBJ2-7
v_call: TRBV10-3
clone_size: -
d_call: TRBD2
cdr3_nt: TGTGCCACCACGGGGGGGGTTTCCTACGAGCAGTACTTC
cdr3_aa: CATTGGVSYEQYF